The rows below give T cell receptor beta chains drawn from one sample of a study of T cell repertoires in cytomegalovirus infection. Via MiXCR, TCRdb re-called the reads, giving one row per CDR3 protein. The table records roughly 320,000 distinct CDR3 sequences, over 7.5% of them present only once. Sequencing input: PBMCs. These receptor sequences come from a human donor in good health (CMV status not recorded). Some clones in this sample may be carry-over from other donors' samples. The CDR3 runs from the conserved cysteine through the conserved F or W. The order of the fields is CDR3 protein, CDR3 DNA, V gene, D gene, clone size, J gene. D genes are given only for firm matches. Expanded clones get a size class; other rows say once, few or many, or leave the size out.

CASSLVSGSTPSSYNEQIF | TGTGCCAGCAGCTTAGTTAGCGGCTCTACCCCGAGCTCCTACAATGAGCAGATCTTC | TRBV7-6 | - | once | TRBJ2-1
CASSFQGLGSPLHF | TGTGCCAGCAGTTTTCAGGGCTTGGGCTCACCCCTCCACTTT | TRBV28 | - | few | TRBJ1-6
CASSEDLGKGYEQYF | TGTGCCAGCAGTGAAGACCTAGGGAAGGGCTACGAGCAGTACTTC | TRBV2 | - | few | TRBJ2-7
CASSLGQGQANEKLFF | TGTGCCAGCAGTTTGGGACAGGGGCAGGCTAATGAAAAACTGTTTTTT | TRBV12-3/TRBV12-4 | TRBD1 | few | TRBJ1-4
CAIRNAGAGGFGYTF | TGTGCCATCCGAAACGCTGGAGCTGGGGGATTTGGCTACACCTTC | TRBV28 | - | few | TRBJ1-2
CASSQEGIRDRRNEQYF | TGCGCCAGCAGCCAAGAGGGAATCCGGGACAGGAGGAACGAGCAGTACTTC | TRBV4-1 | TRBD1 | - | TRBJ2-7
CASSSRQGVPQPQHF | TGTGCCAGCAGTTCCCGACAGGGGGTTCCCCAGCCCCAGCATTTT | TRBV27 | TRBD1 | - | TRBJ1-5
CASGLAPAGATSYEQYF | TGTGCTAGTGGTTTGGCTCCAGCGGGGGCCACTTCCTACGAGCAGTACTTC | TRBV12-5 | TRBD2 | few | TRBJ2-7
CASSLGPGDTEAFF | TGTGCCAGCAGCTTAGGGCCCGGGGACACTGAAGCTTTCTTT | TRBV7-2 | - | many | TRBJ1-1
CAGGSNTDTQYF | TGTGCCGGGGGATCTAACACAGATACGCAGTATTTT | TRBV12-3/TRBV12-4 | - | - | TRBJ2-3
CASSLSGGMNTEAFF | TGTGCCAGCAGCTTAAGCGGTGGGATGAACACTGAAGCTTTCTTT | TRBV7-2 | - | - | TRBJ1-1
CASRSSGGLAVYNEQFF | TGTGCCAGCAGGAGTTCCGGGGGACTAGCGGTTTACAATGAGCAGTTCTTC | TRBV28 | TRBD2 | many | TRBJ2-1
CASSLALGQGYTDTQYF | TGCGCCAGCAGCTTGGCCCTAGGACAGGGTTACACAGATACGCAGTATTTT | TRBV5-1 | TRBD1 | many | TRBJ2-3
CASSILGDREQFF | TGTGCCAGTAGTATCCTTGGAGACAGGGAGCAGTTCTTC | TRBV19 | - | many | TRBJ2-1
CASSIDSYEQYF | TGTGCCAGCAGCATCGACTCCTACGAGCAGTACTTC | TRBV5-6 | - | - | TRBJ2-7
CASSQDRLAGGVHEQFF | TGCGCCAGCAGCCAAGATAGACTAGCGGGAGGGGTGCATGAGCAGTTCTTC | TRBV4-1 | TRBD2 | - | TRBJ2-1
CASNLQTDQDNYGYTF | TGTGCCAGCAACCTACAGACAGACCAAGATAACTATGGCTACACCTTC | TRBV2 | - | few | TRBJ1-2
CASSLGRARGRISGANVLTF | TGTGCCAGCAGCTTAGGGAGGGCTAGGGGGCGCATCTCTGGGGCCAACGTCCTGACTTTC | TRBV7-2 | - | many | TRBJ2-6
CASSLDGSRSGEQYF | TGTGCCAGCAGTCTAGACGGTAGCCGGAGCGGCGAGCAGTACTTC | TRBV7-2 | - | many | TRBJ2-7
CASSSRRYNEQFF | TGTGCCAGCAGCTCCAGACGCTACAATGAGCAGTTCTTC | TRBV7-2 | - | - | TRBJ2-1
CASSFGQGNTIYF | TGTGCCAGCAGCTTCGGACAGGGAAACACCATATATTTT | TRBV7-9 | - | - | TRBJ1-3
CASSLGQYLDGYTF | TGTGCCAGCAGCTTAGGGCAGTACCTGGATGGCTACACCTTC | TRBV7-2 | - | many | TRBJ1-2
CASSYGGTGNQPQHF | TGTGCCAGCAGTTACGGGGGGACGGGCAATCAGCCCCAGCATTTT | TRBV6-6 | - | few | TRBJ1-5
CASSLSGGPGTDTQYF | TGCGCCAGCAGCCTTAGCGGGGGCCCCGGCACAGATACGCAGTATTTT | TRBV4-1 | TRBD2 | few | TRBJ2-3
CASRPGLAEFYNEQFF | TGTGCCAGCAGACCGGGACTAGCGGAATTCTACAATGAGCAGTTCTTC | TRBV6-2/TRBV6-3 | TRBD2 | many | TRBJ2-1
CAGNRGLTEAFF | TGTGCCGGAAACAGGGGGCTTACTGAAGCTTTCTTT | TRBV30 | TRBD1 | - | TRBJ1-1
CSARVRAYYNEQFF | TGCAGTGCTAGAGTGAGAGCCTACTACAATGAGCAGTTCTTC | TRBV20-1 | - | - | TRBJ2-1
CASSPEPAVSEQYF | TGTGCCAGCAGCCCTGAGCCTGCAGTATCCGAGCAGTACTTC | TRBV7-2 | - | - | TRBJ2-7
CASSYQITGTANQPQHF | TGTGCCAGCAGTTACCAGATCACCGGGACAGCGAATCAGCCCCAGCATTTT | TRBV12-3/TRBV12-4 | TRBD1 | many | TRBJ1-5
CASSGQRGLGTDTQYF | TGTGCCAGCAGCGGTCAGCGGGGGCTAGGCACAGATACGCAGTATTTT | TRBV14 | TRBD2 | few | TRBJ2-3
CATSGPYRGASVNEQFF | TGTGCCACCAGTGGTCCCTACAGGGGGGCTTCCGTCAATGAGCAGTTCTTC | TRBV24-1 | TRBD1 | many | TRBJ2-1
CASSLGGAGKNIQYF | TGTGCCAGCAGCTTAGGGGGCGCCGGCAAAAACATTCAGTACTTC | TRBV7-2 | - | many | TRBJ2-4
CASRGQSSYNEQFF | TGTGCCAGCAGGGGACAATCCTCCTACAATGAGCAGTTCTTC | TRBV4-2 | - | many | TRBJ2-1
CATGADTGELFF | TGTGCCACGGGAGCGGACACCGGGGAGCTGTTTTTT | TRBV24-1 | - | - | TRBJ2-2
CASSYLEGAETQYF | TGTGCCAGCAGTTACTTGGAGGGAGCGGAGACCCAGTACTTC | TRBV6-5 | - | - | TRBJ2-5
CASSYFGTGGSGYTF | TGTGCCAGCAGTTACTTCGGGACAGGGGGCAGTGGCTACACCTTC | TRBV6-5 | TRBD1 | - | TRBJ1-2
CASSLTSGSIEQYF | TGTGCCAGCAGCTTGACTAGCGGGAGTATCGAGCAGTACTTC | TRBV12-3/TRBV12-4 | TRBD2 | - | TRBJ2-7
CASSRTGTSGGNEQFF | TGTGCCAGCAGCCGAACCGGGACTAGCGGCGGCAATGAGCAGTTCTTC | TRBV5-6 | TRBD2 | few | TRBJ2-1
CSVEGRTVLGTQYF | TGCAGCGTAGAGGGCAGGACAGTCCTTGGGACCCAGTACTTC | TRBV29-1 | - | many | TRBJ2-5
CASNFGLAGGPNTGELFF | TGTGCCAGTAATTTTGGGCTAGCGGGAGGGCCGAACACCGGGGAGCTGTTTTTT | TRBV28 | TRBD2 | few | TRBJ2-2
CASSYDTNTEAFF | TGTGCCAGCAGTTATGACACGAACACTGAAGCTTTCTTT | TRBV7-2 | - | many | TRBJ1-1
CATLGQAGNTIYF | TGTGCCACCCTTGGACAGGCGGGAAACACCATATATTTT | TRBV28 | TRBD1 | - | TRBJ1-3
CSAREVGASSYNEQFF | TGCAGTGCTAGAGAGGTGGGGGCGAGCTCCTACAATGAGCAGTTCTTC | TRBV20-1 | - | few | TRBJ2-1
CASSPPGLANGPQYF | TGTGCCAGCAGTCCTCCGGGACTGGCTAATGGGCCCCAGTACTTC | TRBV7-2 | - | few | TRBJ2-5
CSAPTGQGSSPLHF | TGCAGTGCCCCCACTGGACAGGGGAGTTCACCCCTCCACTTT | TRBV20-1 | TRBD1 | - | TRBJ1-6
CASSLVQNTQYF | TGTGCCAGCAGTTTGGTCCAGAATACGCAGTATTTT | TRBV28 | - | few | TRBJ2-3
CASSRGLAEPSFTDTQYF | TGCGCCAGCAGCCGAGGACTAGCGGAGCCTTCTTTCACAGATACGCAGTATTTT | TRBV4-3 | TRBD2 | - | TRBJ2-3
CASGGTHYEQYF | TGTGCCAGCGGGGGGACCCACTACGAGCAGTACTTC | TRBV6-2/TRBV6-3 | - | - | TRBJ2-7
CASTYPRRLGELFF | TGTGCCAGCACCTACCCCCGCCGGCTCGGGGAGCTGTTTTTT | TRBV6-2/TRBV6-3 | - | few | TRBJ2-2
CASSFRTSGRTYEQYF | TGTGCCAGCAGCTTCCGGACTAGCGGGAGAACCTACGAGCAGTACTTC | TRBV7-6 | TRBD2 | many | TRBJ2-7